This section outlines one TCR beta chain sequence together with its context. This clone was seen only once. Its cognate antigen has yet to be identified. The record has no base qualities; no much larger clone is one base away. The sample originates from a study of shared T cell receptors in the human thymus (dated by TCRdb to the early 2020s). Describing the broader study: The study investigated the way shared, self-reactive T-cell receptor alpha chains are produced in the human thymus.

Measured from the cysteine to the phenylalanine, the CDR3 is 13 residues long. Only CDR3 DNA remains: 39 bases, in frame from the first base. Taken from the germline V gene, the CDR1 and CDR2 loops are MDHEN and SYDVKM. Trimming takes 6 bases from V and 4 bases from J, and the germline ends sit 11 bases apart. The library was produced with the immunoSEQ multiplex PCR assay. The source is immuneACCESS, and TCRdb retained only in-frame sequences with V and J called. Part of the clones is not carried over; for the studies checked, unresolved V genes explain less than half of this, and the remainder is unexplained. This sample gives 650,000 to 950,000 clones in total; approximately 85% of them show up just once. The ten most abundant clones make up roughly 0.01% of the sample. These data were also reused for a study on human thymus T cells. The second paper further reports: Immunologically healthy infants undergoing open corrective cardiac surgery for congenital heart defects in Finland were used as donors. The thymus tissue came from surgical resects taken out during corrective cardiac surgery. Usage of V and J gene segments appeared to be biased in both the thymic and the peripheral blood repertoires. The related research found that thymic TCR repertoires overlapped highly between unrelated individuals. The study characterized TCR alpha and beta repertoires from seven to nine infant thymus samples and four related peripheral blood samples. Donor ages ranged from roughly 6 to 250 days, and the cohort comprised 5 to 7 male and a couple of female infants. After being mechanically released from the tissue, thymocytes were kept at -70 degrees C in pellets of about 9.5-30 million cells. Genomic DNA was extracted from frozen cell pellets with a QIAsymphony instrument. The immunoSEQ multiplex PCR assay was used to amplify the TCRB and TCRAD loci from a standardized quantity of quality-controlled genomic DNA. The V(D)J region was spanned by amplicons of a length sufficient to cover the CDR3 and to identify V and J genes. Amplicon sequencing was performed on an Illumina platform through the commercial immunoSEQ service. Primer bias and sequencing errors were corrected as previously described, and TCRAD and TCRB were defined on the basis of the IMGT database. Analysis of the repertoires was done with immunoSEQ Analyzer 3.0 and VDJTools and included basic statistics, V/J segment usage, diversity estimates, rarefaction and pairwise overlap. To estimate diversity, the Chao1, ChaoE, Efron-Thisted, Shannon and inverse Simpson indices were applied, and diversity was also estimated on datasets down-sampled to the smallest sample. Repertoire overlap was assessed by strict matching of CDR3 nucleotide sequence, V gene and J gene, and clustering was done by Jaccard-based multidimensional scaling. On average, thymus samples gave 650,000 to 850,000 unique TCRB clonotypes, whereas blood samples gave 75,000 to 85,000.

The chain is encoded by TRBV28 joined to TRBJ2-3; the D gene is unclear. The sequenced sample was thymocytes. The sequence came from a girl in the first two years of life with a congenital heart defect. Donor details come from another sample of the same person, matched by shared clones. For the CDR3, the sequence is CASRIPRSDTQYF. Read as DNA, the sequence is TGTGCCAGCAGGATCCCCAGGTCAGATACGCAGTATTTT.